These 16 T cell receptor beta chains share one sample of origin, sequenced in a study of CXCR3-negative and CXCR3-positive naive CD8 T cells. Study conclusions and caveats: Compared with CXCR3-negative naive cells, CXCR3-positive naive cells showed more hydrophobic TRB CDR3s.

These receptors have no known antigen. UMI-labeled TRB cDNA libraries were prepared by 5' RACE. TCRdb reprocessed the 5' RACE reads and reports one entry per CDR3 protein, with no DNA. Here the sample table reports some 85,000 distinct CDR3 sequences. Sequenced material: naive CXCR3+ CD8+ T cells from blood. This sample's subset: CD45RO-CCR7+CD27+CD95- naive CD8+ T cells expressing CXCR3 (TNR3+). The receptors stem from a human donor in good health. Some clones in this sample may be carry-over from other donors' samples.

The chain joins TRBV12-3 or TRBV12-4 to TRBJ1-1; the D gene TCRdb calls, TRBD1, cannot be checked with no DNA. The CDR3 length is 14 residues. The CDR3 sequence is CASSFDRGRSEAFF.

This chain connects TRBV5-1 to TRBJ2-3. The CDR3 covers 14 residues. In germline, CDR1 is SGHRS, CDR2 YFSETQ. The CDR3 loop reads CASSLEGSTDTQYF.

The V call is TRBV12-3 or TRBV12-4, the J call TRBJ2-1; checking the TCRdb D call of TRBD2 is not possible without DNA. The CDR3 spans 16 residues. The CDR3 sequence is CASSPLAGPSYNEQFF.

The chain carries TRBV7-6 and TRBJ2-5; TCRdb's D call of TRBD1 is untestable without DNA. The CDR3 extends over 15 amino acids. CDR1 is SGHVS and CDR2 is FNYEAQ in the germline V gene. CDR3 loop: CASSLGPKYQETQYF.

The chain couples TRBV7-2 to TRBJ2-7; TCRdb picks TRBD1, but there is no DNA to check that call. The CDR3 consists of 14 residues. Germline V gene lookup returns CDR1 SGHTA and CDR2 FQGNSA. The CDR3 sequence: CASSPDMGLYEQYF.

This chain links TRBV28 with TRBJ2-7. The CDR3 is 14 amino acids. Germline CDR1 MDHEN, CDR2 SYDVKM. The CDR3 loop reads CASSPDTASYEQYF.

The chain joins TRBV29-1 to TRBJ2-7; TCRdb proposes TRBD1, but this gene call is untestable without DNA. Germline V lookup: CDR1 SQVTM, CDR2 ANQGSEA. This CDR3 region has 13 residues. The CDR3 loop reads CSAETGPLYEQYF.

CDR3 residues: CASIETNQGERTEAFF. The chain couples TRBV25-1 to TRBJ1-1; TCRdb indicates TRBD1, and absent DNA this call remains unverified. Germline V gives CDR1 MGHDK, CDR2 SYGVNS. This CDR3 has 16 amino acids.

The CDR3 reads CSVGSGEYYEQYF. The V and J genes are TRBV29-1 and TRBJ2-7; TCRdb returns TRBD1, unconfirmable since there is no DNA. Germline lookup yields CDR1 SQVTM and CDR2 ANQGSEA. The CDR3 runs 13 residues.

The chain joins TRBV27 to TRBJ2-5; TCRdb returns TRBD1, unconfirmable since there is no DNA. The CDR3 totals 15 residues. CDR1 MNHEY and CDR2 SMNVEV come from the germline V gene (reference sequence). The CDR3 sequence: CASSSTGTGYETQYF.

V usage is TRBV5-5 and J usage is TRBJ1-5; TCRdb designates TRBD1, a call that cannot be tested without DNA. This CDR3 is built from 15 residues. Germline-derived CDR1 and CDR2 are SGHKS and YYEKEE (reference sequence). The chain's CDR3 is CASSLDVQGNQPQHF.

J is TRBJ1-5 and V is TRBV28. The germline gives CDR1 MDHEN, CDR2 SYDVKM. This CDR3 is 14 amino acids long. CDR3 residues: CASSLWAGNQPQHF.

The chain has TRBV12-3 or TRBV12-4 and TRBJ2-7. There are 13 residues in the CDR3. CDR3: CASSSKVMDEQYF.

This CDR3 reads CASSQENHPEQYF. The chain is built from TRBV14 and TRBJ2-7. Germline assignment: CDR1 SGHDN and CDR2 FVKESK. CDR3 size: 13 residues.

The chain is built from TRBV28 and TRBJ2-7; TCRdb outputs TRBD2, but without DNA this stays unchecked. Germline CDR1 and CDR2: MDHEN and SYDVKM. CDR3 length equals 18 residues. This CDR3 is CASSTIRTSGSWSYEQYF.

This chain uses TRBV5-1 with TRBJ1-1; the D call from TCRdb, TRBD1, cannot be confirmed without DNA. Germline CDR1 is SGHRS and CDR2 is YFSETQ. The CDR3 sequence is 13 residues long. CDR3: CASRTGFGTEAFF.